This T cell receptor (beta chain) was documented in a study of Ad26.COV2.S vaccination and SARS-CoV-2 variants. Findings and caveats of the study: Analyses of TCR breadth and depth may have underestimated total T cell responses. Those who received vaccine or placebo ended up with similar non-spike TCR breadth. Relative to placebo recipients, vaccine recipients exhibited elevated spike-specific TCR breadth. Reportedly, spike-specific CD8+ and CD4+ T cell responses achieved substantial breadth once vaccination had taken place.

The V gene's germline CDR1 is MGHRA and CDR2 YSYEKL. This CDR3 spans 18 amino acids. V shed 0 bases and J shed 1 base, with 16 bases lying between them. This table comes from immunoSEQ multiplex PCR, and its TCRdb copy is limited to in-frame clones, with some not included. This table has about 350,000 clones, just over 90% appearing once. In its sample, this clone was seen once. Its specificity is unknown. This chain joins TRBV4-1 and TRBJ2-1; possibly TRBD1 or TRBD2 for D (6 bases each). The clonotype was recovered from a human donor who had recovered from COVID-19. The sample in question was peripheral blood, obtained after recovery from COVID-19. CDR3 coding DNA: TGCGCCAGCAGCCAAGATGCCGGGGGCGGTCGATCCTACAATGAGCAGTTCTTC. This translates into CASSQDAGGGRSYNEQFF.